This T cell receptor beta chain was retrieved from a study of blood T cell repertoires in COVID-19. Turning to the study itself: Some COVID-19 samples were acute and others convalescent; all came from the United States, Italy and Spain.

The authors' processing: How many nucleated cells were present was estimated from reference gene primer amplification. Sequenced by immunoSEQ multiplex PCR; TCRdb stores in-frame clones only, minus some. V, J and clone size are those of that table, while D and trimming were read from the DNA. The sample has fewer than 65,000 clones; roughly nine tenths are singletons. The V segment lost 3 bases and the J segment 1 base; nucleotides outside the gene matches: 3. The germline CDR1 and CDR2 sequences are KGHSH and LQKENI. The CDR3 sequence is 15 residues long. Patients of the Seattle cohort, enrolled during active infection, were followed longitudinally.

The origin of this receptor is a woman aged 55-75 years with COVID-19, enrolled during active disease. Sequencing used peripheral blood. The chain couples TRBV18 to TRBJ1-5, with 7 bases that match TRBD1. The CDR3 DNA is TGTGCCAGCTCACCTTCGGACAGGAGCAATCAGCCCCAGCATTTT. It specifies CASSPSDRSNQPQHF.